Listed below are T cell receptor beta chains from one sample, sequenced in a study of T-cell memory formation after mild COVID-19. Each CDR3 protein gets one entry after TCRdb re-called the 5' RACE reads with MiXCR. The data hold under 150,000 distinct CDR3 sequences, with roughly 20% observed a single time. The sequenced material came from PBMCs or a T cell subset sorted from them (not recorded which). The origin of the receptors is a man aged 18 to 30 who had mild COVID-19 (a few samples of this study predate the infection). Cell type and time point are not known. CDR3s include the opening cysteine and the closing phenylalanine or tryptophan. Fields, in order: D gene, J gene, V gene, clone size, CDR3 DNA, CDR3 protein. D genes are given only for firm matches. Rows give clone size only sometimes, using once, few, many, or a class for an expanded clone.

. | TRBJ2-7 | TRBV15 | . | TGTGCCACCAGCAGAGATGGAGGAGGCTACGAGCAGTACTTC | CATSRDGGGYEQYF
. | TRBJ2-5 | TRBV7-9 | . | TGTGCCAGCAGTTTACTGCAGGGCGGACAAGAGACCCAGTACTTC | CASSLLQGGQETQYF
TRBD1 | TRBJ2-1 | TRBV24-1 | . | TGTGCCACCAGTGATTTTAACACAGGGGGCGGCTCCTACAATGAGCAGTTCTTC | CATSDFNTGGGSYNEQFF
. | TRBJ2-3 | TRBV29-1 | . | TGCAGCGTTGTTCAGCCAGATACGCAGTATTTT | CSVVQPDTQYF
. | TRBJ2-1 | TRBV5-6 | . | TGTGCCAGCGGCCGGGCCGTTGGGTGGAAGTTCTTC | CASGRAVGWKFF
TRBD1 | TRBJ2-2 | TRBV5-1 | . | TGCGCCAGCAGCCCAGGGACAGGGGGCAACACCGGGGAGCTGTTTTTT | CASSPGTGGNTGELFF
. | TRBJ2-3 | TRBV9 | few | TGTGCCAGCAGCTCAACCGGGACTCCTATGGATACGCAGTATTTT | CASSSTGTPMDTQYF
. | TRBJ2-3 | TRBV7-3 | . | TGTGCCAGCAGCCGGTGGGAGGGCACAGATACGCAGTATTTT | CASSRWEGTDTQYF
. | TRBJ2-5 | TRBV4-2 | . | TGTGCCAGCAGCCAAGAGGCAGGCCACCAAGAGACCCAGTACTTC | CASSQEAGHQETQYF
TRBD1 | TRBJ1-5 | TRBV4-1 | . | TGCGCCAGCAGCGACAGGGACAATCAGCCCCAGCATTTT | CASSDRDNQPQHF
TRBD2 | TRBJ2-2 | TRBV11-2 | few | TGTGCCAGCAGCGGGACTAGCGGGGGGTCGAACACCGGGGAGCTGTTTTTT | CASSGTSGGSNTGELFF
TRBD1 | TRBJ1-1 | TRBV27 | . | TGTGCCAGCCGGACAGGGTACACTGAAGCTTTCTTT | CASRTGYTEAFF
TRBD2 | TRBJ2-3 | TRBV11-2 | few | TGTGCCAGCAGCTTACTTCTAGCGGGGGGTGGCGGGGATACGCAGTATTTT | CASSLLLAGGGGDTQYF
. | TRBJ1-2 | TRBV4-2 | . | TGTGCCAGCAGCAACGGGTTTGGCTACACCTTC | CASSNGFGYTF
. | TRBJ2-3 | TRBV7-2 | . | TGTGCCAGCAGCCCGGCACTCCATCCTAATACGCAGTATTTT | CASSPALHPNTQYF
TRBD1 | TRBJ2-5 | TRBV9 | . | TGTGCCAGCAGCGTAGGGACAGGGCAGGAGACCCAGTACTTC | CASSVGTGQETQYF
TRBD2 | TRBJ2-1 | TRBV29-1 | . | TGCAGCGTTGAAACTATCCCGGCGGGGGGTAAGCAGTTCTTC | CSVETIPAGGKQFF
. | TRBJ2-7 | TRBV29-1 | . | TGCAGCGTTGCTGGGCGGACGGACTCCTACGAGCAGTACTTC | CSVAGRTDSYEQYF
. | TRBJ2-1 | TRBV4-1 | few | TGCGCCAGCAGCCAAGCGTGGTCACAGGGTTACAATGAGCAGTTCTTC | CASSQAWSQGYNEQFF
. | TRBJ2-2 | TRBV27 | many | TGTGCCAGCAGTTACACCGGGGAGCTGTTTTTT | CASSYTGELFF
. | TRBJ1-4 | TRBV7-9 | . | TGTGCCAGCAGCTTAGAGGCCGGGACAAGAAATGAAAAACTGTTTTTT | CASSLEAGTRNEKLFF
. | TRBJ2-7 | TRBV10-3 | few | TGTGCCATCAGTGAGTCCCCCATGGGCCTTAGGGCCTACGAGCAGTACTTC | CAISESPMGLRAYEQYF
. | TRBJ1-1 | TRBV7-6 | few | TGTGCCAGCAGCCAAGCCCTGGGACAGAACACTGAAGCTTTCTTT | CASSQALGQNTEAFF
. | TRBJ1-5 | TRBV15 | few | TGTGCCACCAGCCGGGGGGGGGGCTCCAATCAGCCCCAGCATTTT | CATSRGGGSNQPQHF
. | TRBJ2-1 | TRBV6-5 | few | TGTGCCAGCAGTTACTACCAGGACAATGAGCAGTTCTTC | CASSYYQDNEQFF
. | TRBJ2-3 | TRBV7-2 | few | TGTGCCAGCAGAAGGGCGTGGGATACGCAGTATTTT | CASRRAWDTQYF
. | TRBJ1-2 | TRBV12-3/TRBV12-4 | . | TGTGCCAGCAGTCCACCCGGTGCTTTCTATGGCTACACCTTC | CASSPPGAFYGYTF
. | TRBJ2-6 | TRBV6-2/TRBV6-3 | . | TGTGCCAGCAGTTACGCGGGCTCTGGGGCCAACGTCCTGACTTTC | CASSYAGSGANVLTF
TRBD1 | TRBJ1-2 | TRBV4-1 | few | TGCGCCAGCAGCCGGGGGACAGGGGCCCTTGGCTACACCTTC | CASSRGTGALGYTF
. | TRBJ2-7 | TRBV5-4 | . | TGTGCCAGCAGCTATACAGGGTTGTCCTACGAGCAGTACTTC | CASSYTGLSYEQYF
. | TRBJ2-4 | TRBV12-3/TRBV12-4 | few | TGTGCCAGCAGTCTCGAAAACATTCAGTACTTC | CASSLENIQYF
TRBD1 | TRBJ1-1 | TRBV9 | few | TGTGCCAGCAGCGTAGGGACAGGGGTCACTGAAGCTTTCTTT | CASSVGTGVTEAFF
. | TRBJ1-5 | TRBV4-2 | . | TGTGCCAGCAGCCCGGACGGCCCGGGGGGCAATCAGCCCCAGCATTTT | CASSPDGPGGNQPQHF
. | TRBJ2-6 | TRBV5-6 | many | TGTGCCAGCAGCTTGGGTACAGTCTTGGTCTCTGGGGCCAACGTCCTGACTTTC | CASSLGTVLVSGANVLTF
. | TRBJ2-7 | TRBV7-2 | many | TGTGCCAGCAGCTCCACCCGGGACGTGTGGGCCGAGCAGTACTTC | CASSSTRDVWAEQYF
TRBD2 | TRBJ2-1 | TRBV20-1 | . | TGCAGTGCTAGAGGTCCAATAGCGGGAGGTTACAATGAGCAGTTCTTC | CSARGPIAGGYNEQFF
. | TRBJ1-1 | TRBV4-3 | . | TGCGCCAGCAGCCAATCAATAGGAGGGTATACTGAAGCTTTCTTT | CASSQSIGGYTEAFF
TRBD2 | TRBJ2-1 | TRBV12-3/TRBV12-4 | . | TGTGCCAGCAGGGGACTAGCGGGGGGAACCTACAATGAGCAGTTCTTC | CASRGLAGGTYNEQFF
. | TRBJ2-2 | TRBV3-1 | few | TGTGCCAGCAGCCAAGGATGGGGACTTCTCACCGGGGAGCTGTTTTTT | CASSQGWGLLTGELFF
. | TRBJ2-7 | TRBV10-3 | . | TGTGCCATCAGCAATGGTATCTACGAGCAGTACTTC | CAISNGIYEQYF
. | TRBJ2-4 | TRBV4-1 | few | TGCGCCAGCAGCCAAGATGGGGACCCCGAGGACAAAAACATTCAGTACTTC | CASSQDGDPEDKNIQYF
. | TRBJ1-2 | TRBV6-2/TRBV6-3 | . | TGTGCCAGCACCGCGGGGGGTGCACGAGGCTACACCTTC | CASTAGGARGYTF
TRBD2 | TRBJ2-1 | TRBV5-1 | few | TGCGCCAGCAAAAGGTTAATAGCGGGGGGTGAGCAGTTCTTC | CASKRLIAGGEQFF
. | TRBJ1-2 | TRBV27 | few | TGTGTCGGGAAGGGGACCTATGGCTACACCTTC | CVGKGTYGYTF